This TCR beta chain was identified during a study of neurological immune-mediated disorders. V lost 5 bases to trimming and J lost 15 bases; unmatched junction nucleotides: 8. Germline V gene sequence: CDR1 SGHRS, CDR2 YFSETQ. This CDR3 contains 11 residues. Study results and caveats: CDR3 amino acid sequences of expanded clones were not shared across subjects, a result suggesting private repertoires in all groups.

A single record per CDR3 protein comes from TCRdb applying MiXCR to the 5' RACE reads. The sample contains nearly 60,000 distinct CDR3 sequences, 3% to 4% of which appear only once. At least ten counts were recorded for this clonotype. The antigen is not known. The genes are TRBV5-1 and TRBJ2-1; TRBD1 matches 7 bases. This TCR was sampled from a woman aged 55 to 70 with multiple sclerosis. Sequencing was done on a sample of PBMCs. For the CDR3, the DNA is TGCGCCAGCAGGGGGGACAGCCCACGGTTCTTC. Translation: CASRGDSPRFF.